The 24 T cell receptor beta chains in this list originate from one sample, sequenced in a study of blood T cell repertoires in COVID-19. Using immunoSEQ multiplex PCR, the repertoire was profiled, and TCRdb retains in-frame clones only, with some absent. The sample contains over 100,000 clones, roughly 84% of which appear only once. Sequencing input: peripheral blood. The origin of the receptors is a man in his forties with acute or convalescent COVID-19.

The genes are TRBV6-1 and TRBJ2-7; TRBD1 aligns across 10 bases. The V gene end was trimmed by 0 bases and the J gene end by 6 bases; junction bases not matched to a gene: 5. The CDR3 extends over 15 amino acids. Germline V CDR1 and CDR2: MNHNS, SASEGT. CDR3 in amino acids: CASSEAGQGRVEQYF. The CDR3 DNA reads as TGTGCCAGCAGTGAAGCGGGACAGGGGCGCGTCGAGCAGTACTTC.

The chain uses TRBV5-4 and TRBJ2-2; 14 bases line up with TRBD2. From germline, CDR1 is SGHNT and CDR2 YYREEE (reference sequence). V dropped 3 bases and J dropped 7; count of bases not matched to a gene: 11. CDR3 length: 18 residues. CDR3 sequence (DNA): TGTGCCAGCAGCTCACTAGTGGGACTAGCGGGAGTAGGCGGGGAGCTGTTTTTT. Its translation is CASSSLVGLAGVGGELFF.

The V gene is TRBV3-1 (or the pseudogene TRBV3-2), the J gene TRBJ2-1; D not certain. In germline, CDR1 is LGHDT, CDR2 YNNKEL (reference sequence). Trimming removed 4 bases from V and 6 bases from J, with 4 bases in between. There are 11 residues in the CDR3. The CDR3, as DNA: TGTGCCAGCAGCCTCCTCAATGAGCAGTTCTTC. Its protein product is CASSLLNEQFF.

CDR3 DNA: TGTGCCAGCAGGGGAACTAGCGGGGGGACTAATGAGCAGTTCTTC. Residues: CASRGTSGGTNEQFF. The chain couples TRBV2 to TRBJ2-1; 12 bases are shared with TRBD2. Germline CDR1 is SNHLY and CDR2 is FYNNEI. This CDR3 spans 15 amino acids. V was clipped by 6 bases and J by 7 bases; unmatched bases: 7.

The chain couples TRBV19 to TRBJ1-2; tentative D call: TRBD1 (5 bases). V gave up 7 bases and J gave up 4 bases, with 16 bases separating them. Germline lookup yields CDR1 LNHDA and CDR2 SQIVND (reference sequence). This CDR3 is built from 14 residues. The CDR3 here is CASNWTRAFYGYTF. The CDR3 bases are TGTGCCAGTAATTGGACAAGGGCCTTCTATGGCTACACCTTC.

The chain couples TRBV18 to TRBJ2-3; 8 nucleotides agree with TRBD2. There are 14 residues in the CDR3. The trim removed 3 bases at V and 2 bases at J, leaving 1 base unmatched. Germline lookup yields CDR1 KGHSH and CDR2 LQKENI. The CDR3 spells CASSPGLATDTQYF. The CDR3 DNA is TGTGCCAGCTCACCTGGACTAGCCACAGATACGCAGTATTTT.

The J gene is TRBJ2-1, the V gene TRBV28, with a weak D call TRBD1 (6 bases). Germline CDR1 reads MDHEN; CDR2 reads SYDVKM. The CDR3 totals 13 residues. V was shortened by 6 bases and J by 9 bases, with 15 bases between the two germline ends. CDR3 in amino acids: CASRPSDSPEQFF. The CDR3 coding sequence is TGTGCCAGCAGGCCTTCGGACAGCCCTGAGCAGTTCTTC.

The genes are TRBV6-5 and TRBJ1-1; 9 nucleotides align to TRBD1. V lost 6 bases, J lost 3 bases, and 5 bases stayed unmatched. The germline V gene has CDR1 MNHEY and CDR2 SVGAGI. The CDR3 length is 14 residues. CDR3 bases: TGTGCCAGCAGCTACCGGGACAGGGACACTGAAGCTTTCTTT. It is translated as CASSYRDRDTEAFF.

The chain has TRBV7-2 and TRBJ2-3; D is unclear. From germline, CDR1 is SGHTA and CDR2 FQGNSA. V lost 2 bases and J 5 bases, leaving 8 bases between the germline ends. This CDR3 contains 13 residues. Here the CDR3 reads CASSLKPKDTQYF. The CDR3 DNA is TGTGCCAGCAGCTTAAAGCCAAAAGATACGCAGTATTTT.

CDR3 protein: CASSLGTARETQYF. The CDR3 DNA sequence: TGTGCCAGCAGCTTAGGGACAGCCAGAGAGACCCAGTACTTC. The chain links TRBV7-9 to TRBJ2-5, with a weak D call TRBD1 (6 bases). V was pared by 1 base and J by 4 bases, with 10 bases between. Germline CDR1 SEHNR, CDR2 FQNEAQ (reference sequence). The CDR3 has 14 amino acids.

The gene calls are TRBV7-2 and TRBJ2-1, with 12 bases that match TRBD2. This CDR3 contains 16 residues. Unmatched junction bases numbered 3, after V lost 1 base and J lost 5 bases. From germline, CDR1 is SGHTA and CDR2 FQGNSA. The CDR3 nucleotides read TGTGCCAGCAGCTTAGGGCCTAGCGGGGGGGACAATGAGCAGTTCTTC. This sequence encodes CASSLGPSGGDNEQFF.

In this sample, this clone turned up once. The J gene is TRBJ2-6, the V gene TRBV5-1, with D tentatively TRBD1 (5 bases). V was shortened by 3 bases and J by 0 bases, with 7 bases between the two germline ends. The CDR3 runs 15 residues. CDR1 and CDR2 from the germline V gene are SGHRS and YFSETQ. CDR3 sequence reads: CASSSTGSGANVLTF. The CDR3 bases are TGCGCCAGCAGCTCCACAGGCTCTGGGGCCAACGTCCTGACTTTC. Combining the CDR3 with reference TRBV5-1 and TRBJ2-6 gives the whole variable domain KAGVTQTPRYLIKTRGQQVTLSCSPISGHRSVSWYQQTPGQGLQFLFEYFSETQRNKGNFPGRFSGRQFSNSRSEMNVSTLELGDSALYLCASSSTGSGANVLTFGAGSRLTVL.

This clone has only one observation. The chain carries TRBV2 and TRBJ2-1; 10 bases align to TRBD2. This CDR3 contains 16 residues. V shed 10 bases, J shed 8 bases, and the junction held 17 bases outside the gene matches. CDR1 and CDR2 (germline): SNHLY, FYNNEI. CDR3 amino acids: CATSRAGSGGAYEQFF. CDR3 in DNA: TGTGCCACTAGCCGGGCGGGAAGCGGGGGGGCCTATGAGCAGTTCTTC.

The chain couples TRBV3-1 (or the pseudogene TRBV3-2) to TRBJ2-1; 7 nucleotides match TRBD1. V shed 1 base, J shed 4 bases, and the junction held 13 bases outside the gene matches. The CDR3 spans 18 residues. CDR1 and CDR2 (germline): LGHDT, YNNKEL (reference sequence). CDR3 residues: CASSQVTGWTPNYNEQFF. The DNA for the CDR3 is TGTGCCAGCAGCCAAGTGACAGGGTGGACCCCAAATTACAATGAGCAGTTCTTC.

This sequence joins TRBV19 and TRBJ2-7; 12 nucleotides match TRBD2. Losses at the gene ends were 5 bases for V and 2 bases for J; bases not matched to a gene: 4. The germline V gene encodes CDR1 LNHDA and CDR2 SQIVND (reference sequence). CDR3 length: 15 amino acids. CDR3 protein: CASSLRLAGAYEQYF. The CDR3 region has the DNA TGTGCCAGTAGTTTAAGACTAGCGGGAGCCTACGAGCAGTACTTC.

The chain couples TRBV19 to TRBJ1-1; D may be TRBD1 (5 bases). CDR1 is LNHDA and CDR2 is SQIVND in the germline V gene (reference sequence). Between the trimmed V and J ends, which lost 5 bases and 5 bases, there was a span of 15 bases. There are 14 residues in the CDR3. This CDR3 reads CASSPQGGGTEAFF. The CDR3 region has the DNA TGTGCCAGTAGTCCGCAGGGAGGAGGTACTGAAGCTTTCTTT.

This chain connects TRBV6-6 to TRBJ2-5; D unresolved. CDR3 size: 10 residues. V was shortened by 7 bases and J by 12 bases, with 12 bases between the two germline ends. Germline V gives CDR1 MNHNY, CDR2 SVGAGI (reference sequence). The CDR3 spells CASKRSRKYF. CDR3 sequence (DNA): TGTGCCAGCAAGAGAAGCCGAAAGTACTTC.

This chain uses TRBV7-6 with TRBJ1-1, with D perhaps matching TRBD1 (5 bases). Germline V gives CDR1 SGHVS, CDR2 FNYEAQ. The CDR3 sequence is 16 residues long. V dropped 5 bases and J dropped 1 base, with 17 bases sitting between them. CDR3 sequence: CASSLLAGPQNTEAFF. The CDR3 nucleotides read TGTGCCAGCAGCCTCCTAGCGGGGCCGCAGAACACTGAAGCTTTCTTT.

In this sample, this clone turned up once. The V and J genes are TRBV5-1 and TRBJ2-7; D perhaps matches TRBD2 (6 bases). Trimming cost V 0 bases and J 6 bases, with 10 bases left between them. Per the germline V gene, CDR1 is SGHRS and CDR2 is YFSETQ. This CDR3 spans 13 amino acids. CDR3 protein: CASSLEWRGEQYF. The CDR3 DNA sequence: TGCGCCAGCAGCTTGGAGTGGAGGGGCGAGCAGTACTTC.

The CDR3 nucleotides read TGTGCCAGCAGCTTCCGTGGACTTCGCGAGGAAGAGACCCAGTACTTC. Protein sequence: CASSFRGLREEETQYF. The rearrangement joins TRBV6-2 or TRBV6-3 to TRBJ2-5; D possibly corresponds to TRBD2 (5 bases). Looked up from germline, CDR1 is MNHEY and CDR2 is SVGEGT. V lost 6 bases and J 3 bases, leaving 20 bases between the germline ends. The CDR3 contains 16 residues.

The chain recombines TRBV4-3 with TRBJ2-3; 12 nucleotides match TRBD2. The CDR3 runs 17 residues. Trimming removed 6 bases from V and 0 bases from J; junction bases left unmatched: 7. CDR1 is LGHNA and CDR2 is YSLEER in the germline V gene. The CDR3 coding sequence is TGCGCCAGCAGTCCCTGGACTAGCGGGGCTAGCACAGATACGCAGTATTTT. Translated, it gives CASSPWTSGASTDTQYF.

This chain connects TRBV7-3 to TRBJ2-1, with a tentative D call TRBD2 (5 bases). Trimming took off 5 bases at V and 9 bases at J, with 17 bases between the two ends. Germline V gene lookup returns CDR1 SGHTA and CDR2 FQGTGA. This CDR3 region has 14 residues. The CDR3 loop reads CASSGGWGVVEQFF. CDR3 DNA: TGTGCCAGCAGCGGCGGTTGGGGAGTCGTTGAGCAGTTCTTC. Complete variable domain (other parts from reference TRBV7-3 and TRBJ2-1): GAGVSQTPSNKVTEKGKYVELRCDPISGHTALYWYRQSLGQGPEFLIYFQGTGAADDSGLPNDRFFAVRPEGSVSTLKIQRTERGDSAVYLCASSGGWGVVEQFFGPGTRLTVL.

This sequence joins TRBV19 and TRBJ1-5; D remains ambiguous. The CDR3 loop spans 13 amino acids. Per the germline V gene, CDR1 is LNHDA and CDR2 is SQIVND (reference sequence). The germline V and J ends were trimmed by 6 bases and 0 bases, with 6 bases remaining between them. CDR3 bases: TGTGCCAGTAGGCGCTATAGCAATCAGCCCCAGCATTTT. This gives the protein CASRRYSNQPQHF.

The rearrangement uses TRBV28 and TRBJ2-7, with D tentatively TRBD2 (6 bases). CDR3 length equals 11 residues. CDR1 MDHEN and CDR2 SYDVKM come from the germline V gene. Trimming left V 4 bases short and J 6 bases short, with 7 bases between. As DNA, the CDR3 is TGTGCCAGCAGTTGGGGAGGCGAGCAGTACTTC. This encodes CASSWGGEQYF. Full variable domain (missing parts from reference TRBV28 and TRBJ2-7): DVKVTQSSRYLVKRTGEKVFLECVQDMDHENMFWYRQDPGLGLRLIYFSYDVKMKEKGDIPEGYSVSREKKERFSLILESASTNQTSMYLCASSWGGEQYFGPGTRLTVT.